This note documents a single T cell receptor (beta chain) sequence. The antigen is undetermined. The data belong to a study of blood T cells in healthy people across ages. Study information: About one barcoded beta molecule per two T cells came from capture by template switching.

Study outcomes and limitations: PBMCs that were unsorted prevented a conclusive naive versus antigen-experienced comparison.

Next came a second PCR, run for about 7 to 12 cycles, which used a sample-barcoded 5' primer along with a J-beta primer mix. MiXCR, run by TCRdb on the 5' RACE reads, gives a single entry per CDR3 protein. The top ten clones hold about an eighth of a sample with around 1.1 million distinct CDR3 sequences, roughly two fifths of them seen once. In germline, CDR1 is SGHTA, CDR2 FQGNSA. The V end lost 1 base, the J end lost 2 bases, and 12 bases lay between the germline ends. The CDR3 covers 16 residues. The specimen sequenced was blood. The chain uses TRBV7-2 and TRBJ1-3; no clear D. The sequence derives from a man aged 18-30 years in good health. CDR3 loop: CASSLESVPTGNTIYF. CDR3 nucleotide sequence: TGTGCCAGCAGCTTAGAAAGCGTACCTACTGGAAACACCATATATTTT.